This T cell receptor (beta chain) was profiled in a study of blood T cell repertoires in COVID-19 (dated by TCRdb to 2018 to 2020). About the study as a whole: Samples from collaborators originated in the United States, Italy and Spain and spanned both the acute and convalescent phases of COVID-19. The dataset comprised deeply sampled blood TCRbeta repertoires from subjects exposed to, actively infected with, or recovered from COVID-19. Where available, HLA class I and class II types were obtained from metadata supplied by the sample provider rather than from assay-based typing. Samples were obtained from the ongoing ImmuneRACE study (first 160 participants) and from over a thousand subjects provided by 6 global collaborators. The repertoires were made available in a free public database intended to serve as a resource for research on the immune response to SARS-CoV-2. The sample metadata nearly always contained a de-identified subject ID, COVID-19 status, age in years and sex. The prospective study material was composed of cDNA or gDNA derived from T cells, B-cell-depleted T cells, or PBMCs.

CDR1 and CDR2, per the germline V gene, are SGHAT and FQNNGV. Including the terminal cysteine and phenylalanine, the CDR3 comprises 15 residues. Of the read, only the CDR3 DNA is kept; its 45 bases are in frame from base 1. The germline V end is reduced by 0 bases and the J end by 4 bases; junction bases left unmatched: 5. Results and caveats for the whole study, not just this receptor: The amount of clinical and demographic metadata varied by source and participant and was provided uncurated.

TCRbeta CDR3 regions were amplified from genomic DNA using the immunoSEQ Assay, a bias-controlled multiplex PCR. Under the source paper's analysis protocol: Within the assay, amplification of reference gene primers was used to estimate how many nucleated cells each sample contained. Sequence reads were collapsed and filtered to measure the absolute abundance of every unique TCRbeta CDR3 rearrangement. For each sample, productive Simpson clonality was calculated by taking the square root of Simpson's diversity index across productive rearrangements. TCRdb re-hosts the immuneACCESS table, in-frame sequences only. Its copies lack some clones; in the studies checked, an unresolved V gene accounts for under half of them, and the cause for the rest is not known. V and J calls plus clone size are reproduced from that table; the DNA served to infer D and trimming. This sample lists 360,000 or so clones; roughly four fifths were detected once. The biggest ten clones account for approximately 5% of the sample.

Participants in the prospective study were aged roughly 18 to 100 years, lived in 20 to 30 United States geographic areas, and enrolled through a virtual design. In the prospective study, participants were assigned to cohorts based on the clinical history participants reported in a screening survey and a study questionnaire. Recovered participants in ImmuneRACE Cohort 3 were defined by two consecutive negative NP/OP PCR tests, clearance by a healthcare professional, or resolution of symptoms. In the prospective study, mobile phlebotomists collected whole blood, serum and a nasopharyngeal or oropharyngeal swab from each participant. Prospective study participants could optionally give additional blood draws and questionnaires over an approximately 2-month period. Before DNA extraction, prospective study blood samples were shipped either frozen or at room temperature. With regard to this clone: It lacks a known antigen. Base qualities are not provided; no much larger clone lies one nucleotide away.

The chain employs TRBV11-2 and TRBJ1-1; the central 7 bases match TRBD1. Sequenced material: PBMCs or T cells enriched from blood (not recorded which). This TCR came from a woman aged 45-59 years who had recovered from COVID-19. The DNA sequence follows: TGTGCCAGCAGCTTAGATACGACAGGGACCACTGAAGCTTTCTTT. Its translation is CASSLDTTGTTEAFF.